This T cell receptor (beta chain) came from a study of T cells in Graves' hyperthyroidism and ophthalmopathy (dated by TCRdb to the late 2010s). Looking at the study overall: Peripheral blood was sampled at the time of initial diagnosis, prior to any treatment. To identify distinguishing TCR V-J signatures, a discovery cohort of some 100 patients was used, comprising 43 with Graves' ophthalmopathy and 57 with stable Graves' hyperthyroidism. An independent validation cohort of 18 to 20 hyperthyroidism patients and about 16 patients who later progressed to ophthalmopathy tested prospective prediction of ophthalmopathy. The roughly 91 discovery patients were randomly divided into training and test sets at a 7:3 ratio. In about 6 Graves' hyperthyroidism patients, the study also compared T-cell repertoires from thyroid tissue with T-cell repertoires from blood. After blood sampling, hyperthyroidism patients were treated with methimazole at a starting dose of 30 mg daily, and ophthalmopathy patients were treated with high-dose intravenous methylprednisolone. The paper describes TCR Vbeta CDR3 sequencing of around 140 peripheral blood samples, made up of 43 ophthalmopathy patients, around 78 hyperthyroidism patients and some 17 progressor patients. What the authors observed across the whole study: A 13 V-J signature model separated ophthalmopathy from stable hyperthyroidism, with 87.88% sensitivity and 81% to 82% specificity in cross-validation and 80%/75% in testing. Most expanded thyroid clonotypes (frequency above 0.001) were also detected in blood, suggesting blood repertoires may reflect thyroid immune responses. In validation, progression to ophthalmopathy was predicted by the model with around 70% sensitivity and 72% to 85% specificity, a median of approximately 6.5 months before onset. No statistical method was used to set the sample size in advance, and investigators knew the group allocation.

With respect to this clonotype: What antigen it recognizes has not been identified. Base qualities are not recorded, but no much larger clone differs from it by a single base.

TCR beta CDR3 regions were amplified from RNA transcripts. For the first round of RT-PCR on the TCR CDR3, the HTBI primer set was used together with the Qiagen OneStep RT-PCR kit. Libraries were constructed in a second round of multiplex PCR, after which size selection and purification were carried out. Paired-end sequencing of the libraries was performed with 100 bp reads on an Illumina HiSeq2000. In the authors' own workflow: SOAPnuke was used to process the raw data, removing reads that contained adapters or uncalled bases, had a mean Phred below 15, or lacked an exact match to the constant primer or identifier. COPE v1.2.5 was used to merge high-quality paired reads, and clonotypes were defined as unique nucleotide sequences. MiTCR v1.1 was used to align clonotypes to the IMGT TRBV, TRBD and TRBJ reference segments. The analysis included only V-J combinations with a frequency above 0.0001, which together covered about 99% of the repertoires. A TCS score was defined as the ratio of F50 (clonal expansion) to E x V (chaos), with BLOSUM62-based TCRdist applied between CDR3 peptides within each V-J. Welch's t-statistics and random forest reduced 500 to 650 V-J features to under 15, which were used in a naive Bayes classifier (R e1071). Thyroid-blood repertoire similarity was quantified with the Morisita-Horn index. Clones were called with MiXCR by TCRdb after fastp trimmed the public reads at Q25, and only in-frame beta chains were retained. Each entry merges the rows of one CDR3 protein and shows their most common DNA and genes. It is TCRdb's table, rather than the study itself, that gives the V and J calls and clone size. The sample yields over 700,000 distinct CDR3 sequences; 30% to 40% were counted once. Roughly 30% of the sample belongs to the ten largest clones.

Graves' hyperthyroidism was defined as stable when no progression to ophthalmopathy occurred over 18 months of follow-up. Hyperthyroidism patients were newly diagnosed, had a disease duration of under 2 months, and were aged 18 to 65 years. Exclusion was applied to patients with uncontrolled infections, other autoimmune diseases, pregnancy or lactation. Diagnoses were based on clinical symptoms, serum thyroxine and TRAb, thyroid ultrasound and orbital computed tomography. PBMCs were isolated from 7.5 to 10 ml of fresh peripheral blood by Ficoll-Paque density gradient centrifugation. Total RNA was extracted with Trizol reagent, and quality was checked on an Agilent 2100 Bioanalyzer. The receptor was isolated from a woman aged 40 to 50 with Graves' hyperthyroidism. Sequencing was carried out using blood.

The CDR3 region: CASTREGQGQPQHF. The DNA sequence reads TGTGCCAGTACCAGAGAGGGGCAGGGTCAGCCCCAGCATTTT. The chain employs TRBV19 and TRBJ1-5, and the D gene may be TRBD1, 5 bases matching. CDR1 LNHDA and CDR2 SQIVND were looked up in the germline V gene (reference sequence). Inclusive of the bounding cysteine and phenylalanine, the CDR3 is 14 residues long. Left in the record is the CDR3 DNA by itself, 42 bases read in frame from the first base. Between the V and J ends, shortened by 7 bases and 6 bases respectively, the junction contains 16 bases.